This T cell receptor (beta chain) was sequenced during a study of cytomegalovirus exposure and HLA in healthy donors. Study-level findings and limits: When analyzed later, a missense DCLRE1C variant was found to be linked to TCR beta V- and J-gene trimming. Immune exposure data for these donors was limited to CMV serostatus. Excluded were some V segments that proved indistinguishable, including TRBV6-2 and TRBV6-3.

The CDR3 loop spans 18 amino acids. Germline V lookup: CDR1 LNHNV, CDR2 YYDKDF (reference sequence). Trimming pared 4 bases from V and 0 bases from J, leaving 19 bases between. In the PCR, 60 Vbeta and 13 Jbeta primers were used. The method was immunoSEQ multiplex PCR; TCRdb's version includes in-frame clones alone and lacks a portion of them. The table includes around 110,000 clones, around two thirds detected once. As concerns this clone: As yet, its antigen is unknown.

V gene TRBV15 combines with J gene TRBJ2-1; D is undetermined. The TCR comes from a woman aged 40 to 49 in good health and CMV-seropositive. What was sequenced was PBMCs. Here the CDR3 DNA reads TGTGCCACCAGCACCGAGCACTCCTTATTGAGCTCCTACAATGAGCAGTTCTTC. The encoded protein is CATSTEHSLLSSYNEQFF.